The 9 T cell receptor beta chains below were found in one sample sequenced in a study of identical twins. TCRdb processed the 5' RACE reads anew with MiXCR; each CDR3 protein has one entry. The profile shows 250,000 or so distinct CDR3 sequences, roughly 7% of them singletons. These same records also appear under a second study, on yellow fever vaccine responses in identical twins.

The source material was memory (CD45RO+) T cells sorted from blood. The receptor source for this set is a woman in her late teens or twenties in good health.

This clonotype was seen ten or more times. The J gene is TRBJ1-3, the V gene TRBV7-2; unclear D gene. The germline V gene has CDR1 SGHTA and CDR2 FQGNSA. V shed 0 bases and J shed 0 bases, with 9 bases lying between them. The CDR3 is 16 residues long. The CDR3 spells CASSLASTLSGNTIYF. CDR3 DNA sequence: TGTGCCAGCAGCTTAGCGTCTACACTCTCTGGAAACACCATATATTTT.

This clonotype was counted between two and nine times. V gene TRBV6-1 combines with J gene TRBJ2-7, with 8 bases lining up with TRBD1. Germline-derived CDR1 and CDR2 are MNHNS and SASEGT. The ends lost 5 bases at V and 6 bases at J; junction bases unmatched: 6. This CDR3 comprises 13 residues. CDR3 DNA: TGTGCCAGCAGTCTCCAGGGGGCGGGCGAGCAGTACGTC. It encodes CASSLQGAGEQYV.

This chain connects TRBV5-5 to TRBJ2-2; D may be TRBD2 (5 bases). Germline loops: CDR1 SGHKS, CDR2 YYEKEE (reference sequence). The CDR3 consists of 17 residues. Deletions cut 1 base from V and 5 bases from J, with 18 bases between. DNA for the CDR3: TGTGCCAGCAGCTTGCGCGACCCCAGGACTGGGACCGGGGAGCTGTTTTTT. Translated: CASSLRDPRTGTGELFF.

Note on this clonotype: The germline gene is not matched at one end of the junction; a read error may be the cause. V usage is TRBV12-3 or TRBV12-4 and J usage is TRBJ2-3, with TRBD2 identical over 14 bases. This CDR3 region has 19 residues. CDR3 loop: CACSFVGTSGGPSTDTQYF. The CDR3, as DNA: TGTGCCTGCAGTTTTGTTGGGACTAGCGGGGGCCCTAGCACAGATACGCAGTATTTT.

This clonotype has a count of ten or more. This sequence joins TRBV11-2 and TRBJ2-3; D is perhaps TRBD1 (5 bases). Germline-derived CDR1 and CDR2 are SGHAT and FQNNGV. This CDR3 spans 17 amino acids. V was clipped by 2 bases and J by 2 bases, with 17 bases between them. The CDR3: CASSLYRGATITDTQYF. CDR3 DNA: TGTGCCAGCAGCTTATATCGTGGGGCAACCATCACAGATACGCAGTATTTT.

This sequence joins TRBV15 and TRBJ2-3; 12 positions match TRBD2. CDR1 LNHNV and CDR2 YYDKDF come from the germline V gene (reference sequence). The V gene end was trimmed by 7 bases and the J gene end by 3 bases; junction bases not matched to a gene: 17. The CDR3 covers 19 residues. The CDR3 nucleotides read TGTGCCACCAACTCGATAACTACAATGACTAGCGGGAGAACAGATACGCAGTATTTT. It codes for CATNSITTMTSGRTDTQYF. The full variable domain, with the rest looked up from reference TRBV15 and TRBJ2-3, is DAMVIQNPRYQVTQFGKPVTLSCSQTLNHNVMYWYQQKSSQAPKLLFHYYDKDFNNEADTPDNFQSRRPNTSFCFLDIRSPGLGDTAMYLCATNSITTMTSGRTDTQYFGPGTRLTVL.

This clonotype came up many times. The chain has TRBV5-5 and TRBJ1-2; D gene uncertain. The CDR3 is 12 amino acids. V lost 0 bases to trimming and J lost 5 bases, with 5 bases between them. CDR1 is SGHKS and CDR2 is YYEKEE in the germline V gene (reference sequence). CDR3 region: CASSLEEYGYTF. CDR3 bases: TGTGCCAGCAGCTTGGAGGAATATGGCTACACCTTC.

V gene TRBV20-1 combines with J gene TRBJ2-1; 10 bases are a match to TRBD2. CDR3 length: 16 amino acids. Germline values: CDR1 DFQATT, CDR2 SNEGSKA (reference sequence). V lost 0 bases and J lost 9; bases outside the gene matches: 11. DNA of the CDR3: TGCAGTGCTAGAGATCTTCTCAGCGGGGGGGCGGGTGAGCAGTTCTTC. Its protein is CSARDLLSGGAGEQFF.

The rearrangement joins TRBV10-3 to TRBJ2-3; 7 nucleotides agree with TRBD1. This CDR3 region has 15 residues. The junction had 6 bases not matched to a gene; V was cut back by 5 bases and J by 1 base. Germline values: CDR1 ENHRY, CDR2 SYGVKD. CDR3 sequence: CAISRDRAGTDTQYF. The DNA of the CDR3 is TGTGCCATCAGTAGAGACAGGGCTGGCACAGATACGCAGTATTTT.